This entry describes one TCR beta chain. This sample is part of a study of blood T cell repertoires in COVID-19. CDR3 length equals 18 residues. Germline CDR1 is SGHTA and CDR2 is FQGNSA. The V and J ends lost 2 bases and 0 bases respectively, with 18 bases between them. Each participant's cohort was designated according to participant-reported clinical history. In the source study's methods: Cell counts per sample came from amplifying reference gene primers. Clones were read by immunoSEQ multiplex PCR, and TCRdb kept only the in-frame ones, dropping some. V, J and clone size were drawn from that table, and D and trimming were deduced from the DNA. The sample lists fewer than 250,000 clones; roughly 89% were seen once.

The sample comprised PBMCs or T cells enriched from blood (not recorded which). This clonotype originated in a young woman with acute COVID-19. This rearrangement joins TRBV7-2 to TRBJ2-3; no definite D call. CDR3 DNA: TGTGCCAGCAGCTTACGACCTGGCGGTGCCACTAGCACAGATACGCAGTATTTT. Amino acids: CASSLRPGGATSTDTQYF.